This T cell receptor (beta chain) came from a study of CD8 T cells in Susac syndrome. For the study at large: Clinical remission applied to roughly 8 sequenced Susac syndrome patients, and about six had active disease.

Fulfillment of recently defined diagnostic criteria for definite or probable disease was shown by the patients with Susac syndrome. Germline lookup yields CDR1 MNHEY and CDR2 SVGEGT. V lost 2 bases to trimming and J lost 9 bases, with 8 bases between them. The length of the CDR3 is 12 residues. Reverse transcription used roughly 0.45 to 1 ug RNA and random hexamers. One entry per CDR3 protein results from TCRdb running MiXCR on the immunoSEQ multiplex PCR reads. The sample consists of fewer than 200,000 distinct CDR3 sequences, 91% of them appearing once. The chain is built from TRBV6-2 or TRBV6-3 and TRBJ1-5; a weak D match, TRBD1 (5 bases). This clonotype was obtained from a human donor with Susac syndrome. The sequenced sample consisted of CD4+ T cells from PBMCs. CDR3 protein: CASSYPRGPQHF. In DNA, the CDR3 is TGTGCCAGCAGTTACCCAAGGGGGCCCCAGCATTTT.